This paragraph covers one TCR beta chain sequence. Its antigen is currently not known. No much larger clone is present one base from it, and per-base qualities are unavailable. For sequencing of the TCRbeta CDR3 region, genomic DNA was extracted from the sorted cells. TCRbeta CDR3 regions were sequenced using the immunoSEQ Assay. Entries here come from immuneACCESS through TCRdb and include only in-frame sequences with V and J called. Some clones fail to appear in such tables; in the studies checked, an unresolved V gene covers under half of the shortfall, and the cause of the remainder is unknown. This sample is represented by 20,000 or so clones; more than 70% of them were singletons. The ten largest clones add up to 11% of the sample. The germline V gene yields SGHAT for CDR1 and FQNNGV for CDR2. V is pared back by 8 bases and J by 5 bases, with 6 bases lying between the germline termini. The CDR3 covers 10 residues, taking in both the cysteine and the phenylalanine. Only the CDR3 DNA stays, 30 bases, in frame from base 1.

This sample stems from a study of OX40 agonist ivuxolimab in advanced cancers. About the study as a whole: Ivuxolimab was an agonistic, fully human IgG2 monoclonal antibody directed against OX40 (CD134), a costimulatory receptor. Among the roughly 52 dose-escalation patients, approximately 20 had hepatocellular carcinoma, approximately 15 melanoma, 9 renal cell carcinoma and 9 head and neck cancer. A male proportion of around 83% and a mean age of approximately 58 years, ranging from roughly 23 to 80, were recorded for the dose-escalation cohort. Partial responses were achieved by three dose-escalation patients, of whom one had hepatocellular carcinoma and two had cutaneous melanoma. Patients were allowed to have had prior anti-PD-1, anti-PD-L1 or anti-CTLA-4 therapy, and more than 35% of the dose-escalation patients had been treated with checkpoint inhibitors. The point of sequencing TCRbeta in the periphery was to test whether ivuxolimab changed TCR sequence diversity and drove clonal T-cell expansion. Intravenous ivuxolimab was administered to patients every 2 weeks at six dose levels: 0.01, 0.1, 0.3, 1.5, 3 and 10 mg/kg. The paper reports the monotherapy dose-escalation portion (N of about 47 patients) of the phase I ivuxolimab trial. The paper as a whole reports these results and caveats: On average, CD8+ T cells showed more expanded clones than CD4+ T cells after ivuxolimab. At doses of 0.1 to 3.0 mg/kg, clonal expansion of both CD4+ and CD8+ T cells in blood was seen between baseline and week 6. Partial responders in the 0.1-3.0 mg/kg groups had among the lowest normalized peripheral clonal expansion, especially among CD8+ T cells. Antigen specificity was not determined for the clonally expanded peripheral T cells. Low levels of normalized T-cell clonal expansion were also seen in some nonresponding patients.

Patients with autoimmune disease history or receiving systemic immunosuppression were excluded from the trial. In every dose cohort, peripheral blood was drawn for TCR sequencing at baseline, cycle 4 day 1, and cycle 7 day 1. The samples were taken from a phase I, first-in-human, multicenter, open-label dose-escalation trial of ivuxolimab. Adults with locally advanced or metastatic melanoma, renal cell, hepatocellular, or head and neck squamous cell carcinoma were enrolled in the trial. Before TCR sequencing, CD4+ T cells and CD8+ T cells were sorted from peripheral blood as separate populations. The input for sequencing was CD4+ or CD8+ T cells sorted from blood, taken in a trial of the OX40 agonist ivuxolimab. The TCR sequence derives from an adult with an advanced solid tumor such as melanoma, head and neck, liver or kidney cancer. The rearrangement combines TRBV11-2 with TRBJ2-5, with the D gene too uncertain to name. The DNA sequence reads TGTGCCAGCTTGGGCGAGACCCAGTACTTC. Its amino acids are CASLGETQYF.